A selection of T cell receptor beta chains follows, all from one sample in a study of T cells in Graves' hyperthyroidism and ophthalmopathy. TCRdb independently ran MiXCR on the multiplex PCR reads; one entry per CDR3 protein. The data contain approximately 530,000 distinct CDR3 sequences, around 15% of them singletons. Sample: blood. These receptors all come from a woman in her late teens or twenties with Graves' hyperthyroidism. Each CDR3 is given with its conserved first and last residue. Fields, in order: V gene, clone size, J gene, D gene, CDR3 protein, CDR3 DNA. A D gene is named only where the DNA matches it firmly. Only part of the rows carry a size: once, few, many, or a class if the clone is expanded.

>TRBV12-3/TRBV12-4|few|TRBJ2-1|TRBD1
CASREQGAQYNEQFF
TGTGCCAGCAGAGAACAGGGGGCGCAGTACAATGAGCAGTTCTTC
>TRBV30|.|TRBJ1-5|TRBD1
CAWDPGQGHQPQHF
TGTGCCTGGGACCCGGGACAGGGCCATCAGCCCCAGCATTTT
>TRBV20-1|.|TRBJ2-3|TRBD2
CSAALVSGGSTDTQYF
TGCAGTGCTGCCCTTGTTAGCGGGGGGAGCACAGATACGCAGTATTTT
>TRBV28|few|TRBJ2-5|TRBD1
CASTSRARGLQETQYF
TGTGCCAGCACCTCCCGTGCCAGGGGGCTTCAAGAGACCCAGTACTTC
>TRBV9|many|TRBJ2-1|.
CASKGTSNEQFF
TGTGCCAGCAAGGGCACCTCCAATGAGCAGTTCTTC
>TRBV4-1|many|TRBJ1-1|TRBD1
CASSQDSGGRTEAFF
TGCGCCAGCAGCCAAGATTCAGGGGGTAGGACTGAAGCTTTCTTT
>TRBV5-1|many|TRBJ2-3|.
CASSFSTVSDTQYF
TGCGCCAGCAGCTTTTCTACGGTCTCGGATACGCAGTATTTT
>TRBV19|.|TRBJ2-2|TRBD2
CASMGTSGNTGELFF
TGTGCCAGTATGGGGACTAGCGGGAACACCGGGGAGCTGTTTTTT
>TRBV11-2|few|TRBJ1-2|.
CASSLVDNRVYGYTF
TGTGCCAGCAGCTTAGTTGATAACAGAGTCTATGGCTACACCTTC
>TRBV27|.|TRBJ2-7|TRBD1
CASSFLDRGLEQYF
TGTGCCAGCAGTTTTTTGGACAGGGGGCTCGAGCAGTACTTC
>TRBV12-3/TRBV12-4|many|TRBJ2-7|.
CASSLLGRFGSEQYF
TGTGCCAGCAGTTTATTAGGACGTTTCGGGTCCGAGCAGTACTTC
>TRBV10-3|many|TRBJ1-2|.
CAISAEHGWYGYTF
TGTGCCATCAGTGCCGAGCATGGATGGTATGGCTACACCTTC
>TRBV28|many|TRBJ2-7|TRBD2
CASSTYQGAGRYEQYF
TGTGCCAGCAGCACCTACCAAGGAGCGGGACGGTACGAGCAGTACTTC
>TRBV15|few|TRBJ1-5|.
CAVQDSNQPQHF
TGTGCCGTCCAAGATAGCAATCAGCCCCAGCATTTT
>TRBV18|few|TRBJ2-1|TRBD2
CASSSLAGGLSGNEQFF
TGTGCCAGCTCATCGCTAGCGGGGGGCCTTTCAGGGAATGAGCAGTTCTTC
>TRBV4-1|.|TRBJ2-1|.
CASSQVGGSGLNEQFF
TGCGCCAGCAGCCAAGTAGGAGGCAGCGGGTTAAATGAGCAGTTCTTC
>TRBV30|.|TRBJ1-4|.
CAWSPLGVTNEKLFF
TGTGCCTGGAGCCCATTGGGGGTAACTAATGAAAAACTGTTTTTT
>TRBV6-5|few|TRBJ1-3|.
CASSYTLSGNTIYF
TGTGCCAGCAGTTATACCCTCTCTGGAAACACCATATATTTT
>TRBV20-1|.|TRBJ1-5|TRBD1
CSASEGTGGRQPQHF
TGCAGTGCTAGTGAAGGGACAGGGGGCCGACAGCCCCAGCATTTT
>TRBV20-1|few|TRBJ2-1|.
CSARDADSYNEQFF
TGCAGTGCTAGAGACGCGGATTCCTACAATGAGCAGTTCTTC
>TRBV3-1|many|TRBJ1-2|.
CASSPHSQFNYGYTF
TGTGCCAGCAGCCCACATAGTCAGTTCAACTATGGCTACACCTTC
>TRBV20-1|.|TRBJ1-2|.
CSASQDTGRRGYTF
TGCAGTGCTAGCCAAGATACAGGGAGGCGCGGCTACACCTTC
>TRBV12-3/TRBV12-4|many|TRBJ1-1|.
CASSSTGGTEAFF
TGTGCCAGCAGCTCCACCGGGGGCACTGAAGCTTTCTTT
>TRBV3-1|few|TRBJ2-1|TRBD2
CASMGTSGRAGNEQFF
TGTGCCAGCATGGGGACTAGCGGGAGGGCCGGCAATGAGCAGTTCTTC
>TRBV20-1|many|TRBJ1-1|.
CSALRQAPEAFF
TGCAGTGCTCTCCGCCAGGCCCCTGAAGCTTTCTTT
>TRBV5-5|.|TRBJ2-2|.
CASSLGEANTGELFF
TGTGCCAGCAGCTTAGGGGAAGCGAACACCGGGGAGCTGTTTTTT
>TRBV11-2|.|TRBJ2-7|TRBD2
CASRVAGAIYEQYF
TGTGCCAGCAGGGTAGCGGGGGCGATCTACGAGCAGTACTTC
>TRBV3-1|many|TRBJ1-2|.
CASSHWLSGYTF
TGTGCCAGCAGCCACTGGCTAAGCGGCTACACCTTC
>TRBV19|few|TRBJ2-7|TRBD2
CASSPSGTTYEQYF
TGTGCCAGTAGCCCCAGCGGGACCACCTACGAGCAGTACTTC
>TRBV12-3/TRBV12-4|many|TRBJ2-5|.
CASSSTRGVQETQYF
TGTGCCAGCAGTTCAACCCGCGGGGTACAAGAGACCCAGTACTTC
>TRBV2|many|TRBJ1-1|.
CASSQGHTEAFF
TGTGCCAGTTCACAGGGTCACACTGAAGCTTTCTTT
>TRBV20-1|many|TRBJ1-5|TRBD1
CSVRTPGQGDQPQHF
TGCAGTGTTAGGACCCCGGGACAGGGTGATCAGCCCCAGCATTTT
>TRBV28|many|TRBJ1-1|.
CASSLGGAVNTEAFF
TGTGCCAGCAGTTTAGGGGGGGCGGTGAACACTGAAGCTTTCTTT